These 2 T cell receptor beta chains were sequenced from one sample in a study of T cells after yellow fever vaccination. Using its own MiXCR run on the 5' RACE reads, TCRdb lists one record per CDR3 protein. The sample lists about 160,000 distinct CDR3 sequences, about a tenth occurring once. The input for sequencing was CD8+ T cells sorted from PBMCs, taken 45 days after the yellow fever booster vaccination. These receptors were obtained from a man in his late teens or twenties who received the YFV17D yellow fever vaccine.

This chain connects TRBV7-8 to TRBJ1-2; possible D gene TRBD1, 5 bases. The CDR3 loop spans 16 amino acids. The germline gives CDR1 SGHVS, CDR2 FQNEAQ. The ends were cut back, 5 bases at V and 0 bases at J, with 16 bases in the middle. The CDR3 coding sequence is TGTGCCAGCAGCCTCGGACAAGCCTGGGCTAACTATGGCTACACCTTC. This codes for CASSLGQAWANYGYTF.

This clonotype was picked up a small number of times. V and J are TRBV19 and TRBJ1-1; TRBD1 might be the D (5 bases). This CDR3 region has 16 residues. Trimming stripped 1 base from V and 6 bases from J, with 18 bases between. CDR1 is LNHDA and CDR2 is SQIVND in the germline V gene (reference sequence). The CDR3 spells CASSIVGDWRMAEAFF. CDR3 in DNA: TGTGCCAGTAGTATAGTGGGGGACTGGCGGATGGCTGAAGCTTTCTTT.